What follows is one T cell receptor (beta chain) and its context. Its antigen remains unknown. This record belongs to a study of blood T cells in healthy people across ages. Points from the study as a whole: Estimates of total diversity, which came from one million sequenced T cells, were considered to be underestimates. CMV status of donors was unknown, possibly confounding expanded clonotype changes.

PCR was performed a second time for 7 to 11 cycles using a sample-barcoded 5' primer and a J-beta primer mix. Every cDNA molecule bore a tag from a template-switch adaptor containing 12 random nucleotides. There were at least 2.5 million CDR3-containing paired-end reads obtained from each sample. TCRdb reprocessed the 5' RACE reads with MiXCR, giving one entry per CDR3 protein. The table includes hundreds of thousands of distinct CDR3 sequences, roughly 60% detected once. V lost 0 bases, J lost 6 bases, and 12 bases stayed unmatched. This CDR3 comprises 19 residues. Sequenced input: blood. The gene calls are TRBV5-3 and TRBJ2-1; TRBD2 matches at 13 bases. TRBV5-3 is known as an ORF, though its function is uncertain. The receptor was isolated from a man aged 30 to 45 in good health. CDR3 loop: CARSLAPTSGGPVGNEQFF. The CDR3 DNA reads TGTGCCAGAAGCTTGGCCCCGACTAGCGGGGGGCCGGTAGGCAATGAGCAGTTCTTC.